The 2 T cell receptor beta chains reported below all come from one sample, sequenced in a study of blood T cells in healthy people across ages. The second PCR ran about 6 to 12 cycles with a sample-barcoded 5' primer and J-beta primers. Via MiXCR, TCRdb re-called the 5' RACE reads, giving one row per CDR3 protein. The sample includes some 670,000 distinct CDR3 sequences, approximately 52% of them seen just once. The sequencing sample was made of blood. The source of these receptors is an elderly woman in good health.

This clonotype was seen more than once but under ten times. The genes are TRBV12-3 or TRBV12-4 and TRBJ1-2; D unclear. The CDR3 extends over 13 amino acids. V lost 5 bases, J lost 1 base, and 8 bases lay in between. The CDR3 coding sequence is TGTGCCAGCAGTGTTTCCTATAACTATGGCTACACCTTC. Its translation is CASSVSYNYGYTF.

This clonotype has ten or more counts. The V call is TRBV6-1, the J call TRBJ2-2; no firm D call. Trimming stripped 2 bases from V and 6 bases from J, with 13 bases between. Germline V gene sequence: CDR1 MNHNS, CDR2 SASEGT. The CDR3 consists of 15 residues. CDR3 coding DNA: TGTGCCAGCAGTGAAAATTTAGGTTTAGCCGGGGAGCTGTTTTTT. This gives the protein CASSENLGLAGELFF.